This T cell receptor beta chain appears in the sequencing data of a study of T cells in Graves' hyperthyroidism and ophthalmopathy. General study results and limits: Among clonotypes expanded in thyroid above 0.001, most were also found in blood.

Amplification of TCR beta CDR3 regions was performed using RNA transcripts as template. First-round RT-PCR with HTBI primers amplified the TCR CDR3 region. MiXCR was run by TCRdb on the multiplex PCR reads, yielding one entry per CDR3 protein. This table holds some 510,000 distinct CDR3 sequences, around 21% found once. This CDR3 has 13 amino acids. Germline V gene sequence: CDR1 MDHEN, CDR2 SYDVKM. Trimming at V came to 4 bases and at J to 9 bases, leaving 6 bases not matched to a gene. This clonotype was observed a handful of times. Antigen: not known. The receptor's source is a man between 18 and 29 years old with Graves' hyperthyroidism. The sample was blood. The genes are TRBV28 and TRBJ1-5; TRBD1 agrees at 7 bases. CDR3 sequence reads: CASSSDRRLPQHF. The CDR3 DNA sequence: TGTGCCAGCAGTTCGGACAGGAGGCTGCCCCAGCATTTT.